One sample yielded the 29 T cell receptor beta chains listed below, sequenced in a study of cytomegalovirus exposure and HLA in healthy donors (dated by TCRdb to about 2017). The library was prepared using the immunoSEQ multiplex PCR assay. The multiplex PCR relied on a mix of 60 forward primers for TCR Vbeta segments and 13 reverse primers for TCR Jbeta segments. What TCRdb holds here is the immuneACCESS table cut down to in-frame rearrangements. Part of the clones is not present; checked against another copy, under half of the missing clones reflect an unresolved V gene, and the others are unexplained. In this sample the table shows a few hundred thousand clones, under 80% of which occur a single time. The ten largest clonotypes hold approximately 2.1% of the sample. The sequenced sample consisted of PBMCs. Receptors were obtained from a female donor in good health and CMV-seronegative.

The chain couples TRBV18 to TRBJ2-5, with 9 positions matching TRBD2. The V gene's germline CDR1 is KGHSH and CDR2 LQKENI. CDR3 size: 17 residues. V shed 3 bases and J 4 bases; nucleotides not matched to a gene: 12. The CDR3 reads CASSPIGGRALGETQYF. The CDR3, as DNA: TGTGCCAGCTCACCTATCGGCGGGAGGGCCCTCGGAGAGACCCAGTACTTC. Full variable domain (remainder filled in from reference TRBV18 and TRBJ2-5): NAGVMQNPRHLVRRRGQEARLRCSPMKGHSHVYWYRQLPEEGLKFMVYLQKENIIDESGMPKERFSAEFPKEGPSILRIQQVVRGDSAAYFCASSPIGGRALGETQYFGPGTRLLVL.

This sequence joins TRBV27 and TRBJ1-1; a possible D gene is TRBD1 (5 bases). Looked up from germline, CDR1 is MNHEY and CDR2 is SMNVEV (reference sequence). The CDR3 is made up of 14 amino acids. V gave up 7 bases and J gave up 1 base, with 13 bases separating them. CDR3 region: CASKIPTANTEAFF. DNA for the CDR3: TGTGCCAGCAAAATTCCGACAGCGAACACTGAAGCTTTCTTT.

The rearrangement joins TRBV19 to TRBJ1-5, with 12 positions matching TRBD1. V gave up 4 bases and J gave up 0 bases; unmatched junction bases: 16. From germline, CDR1 is LNHDA and CDR2 SQIVND (reference sequence). The CDR3 length is 21 residues. DNA for the CDR3: TGTGCCAGTAGTACATTACAGGGAGGCGGGACAGGGGGCCGTAGCAATCAGCCCCAGCATTTT. It specifies CASSTLQGGGTGGRSNQPQHF.

The V gene is TRBV5-1, the J gene TRBJ1-1; tentative D call: TRBD1 (6 bases). Germline loops: CDR1 SGHRS, CDR2 YFSETQ. Between the trimmed V and J ends, which lost 3 bases and 0 bases, there was a span of 9 bases. The CDR3 sequence is 14 residues long. CDR3 bases: TGCGCCAGCAGCTCGGACAGCCTGAACACTGAAGCTTTCTTT. Translated: CASSSDSLNTEAFF.

This chain connects TRBV5-1 to TRBJ2-7, with TRBD2 matching over 8 bases. The CDR3 covers 13 residues. Germline values: CDR1 SGHRS, CDR2 YFSETQ. Trimming at V came to 1 base and at J to 7 bases, leaving 4 bases not matched to a gene. The CDR3 DNA reads TGCGCCAGCAGCTTGTCGGGAGGGGCGGAGCAGTACTTC. Its protein product is CASSLSGGAEQYF.

This chain joins TRBV27 and TRBJ2-1, with 9 bases lining up with TRBD1. Germline V gene sequence: CDR1 MNHEY, CDR2 SMNVEV (reference sequence). The CDR3 extends over 15 amino acids. With V trimmed by 5 bases and J by 5 bases, 7 bases remained unmatched. CDR3 loop: CASSKPGQGDNEQFF. The CDR3 DNA reads TGTGCCAGCAGTAAACCGGGACAGGGAGACAATGAGCAGTTCTTC.

This clone appeared a single time. The rearrangement uses TRBV2 and TRBJ1-3, with D perhaps matching TRBD1 (5 bases). Looked up from germline, CDR1 is SNHLY and CDR2 is FYNNEI. CDR3 length: 13 residues. V was cut by 7 bases and J by 3 bases, with 10 bases left in between. CDR3 bases: TGTGCCAGCATGAAGGGGTATGGAAACACCATATATTTT. It codes for CASMKGYGNTIYF.

The chain combines TRBV5-8 with TRBJ2-1; weak D call: TRBD2 (5 bases). Per the germline V gene, CDR1 is SGHTS and CDR2 is YDEGEE. The V end lost 4 bases, the J end lost 4 bases, and 18 bases lay between the germline ends. This CDR3 has 16 amino acids. The DNA of the CDR3 is TGTGCCAGCAGCCGAAGGCGGGCGACTATATACAATGAGCAGTTCTTC. Translating it yields CASSRRRATIYNEQFF.

The V gene is TRBV10-1, the J gene TRBJ2-7, with D possibly matching TRBD2 (5 bases). This CDR3 is built from 14 residues. Germline assignment: CDR1 WNHNN and CDR2 SYGVQD (reference sequence). Between the trimmed V and J ends, which lost 0 bases and 5 bases, there was a span of 11 bases. This chain's CDR3 is CASSESGVSDEQYF. The CDR3 nucleotides are TGCGCCAGCAGTGAGTCGGGAGTTAGCGACGAGCAGTACTTC.

This clone was picked up a small number of times. The V call is TRBV9, the J call TRBJ1-5; D might be TRBD1 (5 bases). This CDR3 contains 15 residues. Deletions cut 3 bases from V and 1 base from J, with 11 bases between. CDR1 is SGDLS and CDR2 is YYNGEE in the germline V gene. The CDR3 reads CASSGDSGSNQPQHF. CDR3 sequence (DNA): TGTGCCAGCAGCGGAGACAGTGGAAGCAATCAGCCCCAGCATTTT.

This CDR3 is CASSALGAGQSKSSGNTIYF. The CDR3 DNA is TGTGCCAGCAGCGCCCTCGGAGCCGGACAGTCCAAAAGCTCTGGAAACACCATATATTTT. V is TRBV21-1 and J is TRBJ1-3; no DNA check was done on the table's D call, TRBD1. TRBV21-1 is a pseudogene. This CDR3 has 20 amino acids.

The CDR3, as DNA: TGTGCCAGCAGCTTAGATGGGGGGCAAGAGACCCAGTACTTC. Its protein is CASSLDGGQETQYF. J is TRBJ2-5 and V is TRBV7-7; tentatively, D is TRBD2 (6 bases). CDR3 length equals 14 residues. The germline V gene has CDR1 SSHAT and CDR2 FNYEAQ (reference sequence). Trimming took off 1 base at V and 2 bases at J, with 8 bases between the two ends. The whole variable domain, filled in from reference TRBV7-7 and TRBJ2-5, reads GAGVSQSPRYKVTKRGQDVTLRCDPISSHATLYWYQQALGQGPEFLTYFNYEAQPDKSGLPSDRFSAERPEGSISTLTIQRTEQRDSAMYRCASSLDGGQETQYFGPGTRLLVL.

As to this clone: The sample holds other DNA sequences that translate to the same CDR3. V is TRBV7-2 and J is TRBJ1-1; D gene ambiguous. V was pared by 4 bases and J by 3 bases, with 9 bases between. CDR3 length equals 13 residues. Per germline, CDR1 SGHTA and CDR2 FQGNSA. The CDR3 region is CASSSGIHTEAFF. DNA of the CDR3: TGTGCCAGCAGCTCGGGGATTCACACTGAAGCTTTCTTT.

The rearrangement uses TRBV12-5 and TRBJ2-1, with 7 bases aligning to TRBD1. Germline V gene data show CDR1 as LGHNT and CDR2 as FRNRAP. This CDR3 has 13 amino acids. V lost 6 bases, J lost 4 bases, and 3 bases stayed unmatched. CDR3 in amino acids: CASGMGQYNEQFF. CDR3 in DNA: TGTGCTAGTGGGATGGGACAGTACAATGAGCAGTTCTTC.

The chain has TRBV7-2 and TRBJ2-1, with 11 nucleotides matching TRBD2. Germline values: CDR1 SGHTA, CDR2 FQGNSA. This CDR3 region has 16 residues. V shed 1 base and J 7 bases; nucleotides not matched to a gene: 6. CDR3 protein: CASSLVVAGGKNEQFF. The DNA of the CDR3 is TGTGCCAGCAGCTTAGTGGTAGCGGGAGGGAAGAATGAGCAGTTCTTC.

This sequence joins TRBV18 and TRBJ1-2; 8 bases match TRBD1. Per the germline V gene, CDR1 is KGHSH and CDR2 is LQKENI. The CDR3 runs to 16 residues. With V trimmed by 2 bases and J by 4 bases, 9 bases remained unmatched. The CDR3 region is CASSPGQGALSYGYTF. For the CDR3, the DNA is TGTGCCAGCTCACCAGGTCAGGGGGCGCTGAGCTATGGCTACACCTTC.

The CDR3 DNA follows: TGTGCCAGTATCGGCAGGGATGAAAAACTGTTTTTT. It is translated as CASIGRDEKLFF. This chain joins TRBV19 and TRBJ1-4; a possible D gene is TRBD1 (5 bases). CDR1 LNHDA and CDR2 SQIVND come from the germline V gene (reference sequence). V was shortened by 7 bases and J by 6 bases, with 9 bases between the two germline ends. The CDR3 has 12 amino acids.

This clone was recorded a few times. J is TRBJ2-7 and V is TRBV5-4; D is undetermined. CDR1 SGHNT and CDR2 YYREEE come from the germline V gene (reference sequence). CDR3 length: 14 amino acids. Trimming took 0 bases from V and 7 from J, leaving 14 bases between them. CDR3 DNA sequence: TGTGCCAGCAGCTTGGCTCCGGGTTTAATGGAGCAGTACTTC. This gives the protein CASSLAPGLMEQYF.

This chain links TRBV27 with TRBJ1-1; D is uncertain. Trimming removed 6 bases from V and 4 bases from J, with 21 bases in between. The CDR3 spans 16 residues. Germline V gene data show CDR1 as MNHEY and CDR2 as SMNVEV (reference sequence). DNA of the CDR3: TGTGCCAGCAGGGGTCCTAAGTACGGGGTGGGCACTGAAGCTTTCTTT. Its protein is CASRGPKYGVGTEAFF.

The chain recombines TRBV7-9 with TRBJ2-2; a weak D match, TRBD2 (6 bases). The CDR3 has 15 residues. The germline V and J ends were trimmed by 1 base and 4 bases, with 10 bases remaining between them. Germline CDR1 SEHNR, CDR2 FQNEAQ (reference sequence). CDR3 in amino acids: CASSLGRGTTGELFF. The CDR3 region has the DNA TGTGCCAGCAGCTTAGGGCGGGGAACCACCGGGGAGCTGTTTTTT.

This chain uses TRBV25-1 with TRBJ2-7, with D perhaps matching TRBD1 (6 bases). This CDR3 is 13 amino acids long. Looked up from germline, CDR1 is MGHDK and CDR2 is SYGVNS. Trimming shortened V by 8 bases and J by 4 bases, and 15 bases separated the two germline ends. The CDR3 DNA reads as TGTGCCAGCGCCCGGGACACCATATACGAGCAGTACTTC. Translation: CASARDTIYEQYF.

This clone was counted only a few times. This chain joins TRBV11-2 and TRBJ2-5, with TRBD1 matching 8 bases. Per the germline V gene, CDR1 is SGHAT and CDR2 is FQNNGV. The CDR3 runs 15 residues. With V trimmed by 5 bases and J by 1 base, 6 bases remained unmatched. The CDR3 sequence: CASSTGQGVQETQYF. CDR3 coding DNA: TGTGCCAGCAGCACCGGACAGGGCGTCCAAGAGACCCAGTACTTC.

The chain joins TRBV9 to TRBJ2-2; D is unclear. This CDR3 spans 13 amino acids. V was cut by 0 bases and J by 7 bases, with 7 bases left in between. CDR1 SGDLS and CDR2 YYNGEE come from the germline V gene. In DNA, the CDR3 is TGTGCCAGCAGCGTAGTCCGGAGCGGGGAGCTGTTTTTT. Translated: CASSVVRSGELFF. The whole variable domain, filled in from reference TRBV9 and TRBJ2-2, reads DSGVTQTPKHLITATGQRVTLRCSPRSGDLSVYWYQQSLDQGLQFLIQYYNGEERAKGNILERFSAQQFPDLHSELNLSSLELGDSALYFCASSVVRSGELFFGEGSRLTVL.

This chain connects TRBV18 to TRBJ2-2; 8 nucleotides match TRBD2. With V trimmed by 6 bases and J by 5 bases, 8 bases remained unmatched. CDR1 and CDR2 (germline): KGHSH, LQKENI. This CDR3 spans 15 amino acids. The CDR3 nucleotides are TGTGCCAGCTCTGTGCGGGAGGAAAGTACCGGGGAGCTGTTTTTT. It yields the protein CASSVREESTGELFF. Together with reference TRBV18 and TRBJ2-2, the CDR3 gives the full variable domain: NAGVMQNPRHLVRRRGQEARLRCSPMKGHSHVYWYRQLPEEGLKFMVYLQKENIIDESGMPKERFSAEFPKEGPSILRIQQVVRGDSAAYFCASSVREESTGELFFGEGSRLTVL.

This chain links TRBV29-1 with TRBJ2-7; 8 bases are shared with TRBD1. Germline CDR1 is SQVTM and CDR2 is ANQGSEA. The CDR3 has 15 amino acids. The J segment lost 3 bases and the V segment lost 4 bases, leaving 11 bases of the junction unmatched. Here the CDR3 reads CSVVKFSGQGYEQYF. The CDR3 DNA sequence: TGCAGCGTTGTAAAGTTCAGCGGACAGGGCTACGAGCAGTACTTC.

The chain is built from TRBV11-2 and TRBJ2-5, with TRBD2 matching over 10 bases. J gave up 4 bases and V 8 bases, and 7 bases lay outside the gene matches. The CDR3 runs to 14 residues. Per the germline V gene, CDR1 is SGHAT and CDR2 is FQNNGV. CDR3 residues: CASGTGLAVETQYF. CDR3 nucleotide sequence: TGTGCCAGCGGGACCGGACTAGCGGTAGAGACCCAGTACTTC.

This chain uses TRBV7-2 with TRBJ1-2, with 9 bases aligning to TRBD1. In germline, CDR1 is SGHTA, CDR2 FQGNSA. This CDR3 has 15 residues. The V gene end was trimmed by 2 bases and the J gene end by 6 bases; junction bases not matched to a gene: 7. The CDR3 DNA reads TGTGCCAGCAGCTTAATCGGACAGGGGTTCGATGGCTACACCTTC. Its protein product is CASSLIGQGFDGYTF.

V and J are TRBV10-2 and TRBJ2-5, with TRBD1 identical over 7 bases. The CDR3 has 11 amino acids. The germline CDR1 and CDR2 sequences are WSHSY and SAAADI. V dropped 8 bases and J dropped 5; count of bases not matched to a gene: 2. The CDR3 here is CASGTAETQYF. The CDR3 DNA is TGCGCCAGCGGGACAGCTGAGACCCAGTACTTC.

The V call is TRBV5-4, the J call TRBJ1-2, with D perhaps matching TRBD1 (5 bases). Trimming stripped 0 bases from V and 5 bases from J, with 17 bases between. This CDR3 is 16 amino acids long. Germline values: CDR1 SGHNT, CDR2 YYREEE (reference sequence). CDR3 DNA: TGTGCCAGCAGCTTGGGATCGGGGGGGGGACTATATGGCTACACCTTC. Residues: CASSLGSGGGLYGYTF. The whole variable domain, filled in from reference TRBV5-4 and TRBJ1-2, reads ETGVTQSPTHLIKTRGQQVTLRCSSQSGHNTVSWYQQALGQGPQFIFQYYREEENGRGNFPPRFSGLQFPNYSSELNVNALELDDSALYLCASSLGSGGGLYGYTFGSGTRLTVV.